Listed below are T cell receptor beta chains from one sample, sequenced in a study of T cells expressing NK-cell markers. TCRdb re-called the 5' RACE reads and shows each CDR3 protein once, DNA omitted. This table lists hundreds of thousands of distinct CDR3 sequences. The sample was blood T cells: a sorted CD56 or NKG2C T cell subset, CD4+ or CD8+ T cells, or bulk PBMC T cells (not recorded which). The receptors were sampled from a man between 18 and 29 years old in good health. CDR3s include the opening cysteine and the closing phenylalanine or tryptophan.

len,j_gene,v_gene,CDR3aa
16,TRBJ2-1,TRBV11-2,CASSHPAQGERNEQFF
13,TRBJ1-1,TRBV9,CASSVTVNTEAFF
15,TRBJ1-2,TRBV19,CASSIPGDWDYGYTF
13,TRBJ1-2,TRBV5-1,CASSPGQIDGYTF
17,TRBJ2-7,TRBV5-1,CASSFGRYTRESYEQYF
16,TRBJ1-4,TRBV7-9,CASSRAGQGRRGKLFF
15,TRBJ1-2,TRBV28,CASSYPDRGTQGYTF
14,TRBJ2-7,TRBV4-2,CASSQGIDSYEQYF
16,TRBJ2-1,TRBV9,CASSTRGDRAMNEQFF
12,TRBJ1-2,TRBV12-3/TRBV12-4,CASRSVSYGYTF
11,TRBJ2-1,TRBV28,CASSFRSGQFF
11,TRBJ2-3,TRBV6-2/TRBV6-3,CASSGPSKQYF
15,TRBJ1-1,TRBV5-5,CASSLIFGGPTEAFF
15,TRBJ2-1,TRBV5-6,CASSPGAGSYNEQFF
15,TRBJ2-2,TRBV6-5,CASRRWHQNTGELFF
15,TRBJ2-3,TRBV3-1,CASSRGGMYTDTQYF
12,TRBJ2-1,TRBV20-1,CSARASGLEQFF
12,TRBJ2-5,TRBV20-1,CSAGGQGGTQYF
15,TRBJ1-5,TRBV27,CASSLSRSGNQPQHF
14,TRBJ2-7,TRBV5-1,CASSHSGSSYEQYF
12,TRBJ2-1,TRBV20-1,CSAAGVSGQQFF
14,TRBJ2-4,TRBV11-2,CASSLSPSENIQYF
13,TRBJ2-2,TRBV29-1,CSVWPLDTGELFF
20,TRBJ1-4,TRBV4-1,CASSQDMVRGRERTNEKLFF
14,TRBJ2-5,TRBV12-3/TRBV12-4,CASSILAGGETQYF
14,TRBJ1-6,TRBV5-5,CASSLAEFGSPLHF
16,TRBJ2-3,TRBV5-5,CASSLARTGSTDTQYF
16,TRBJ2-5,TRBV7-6,CASSTAPYRAKETQYF
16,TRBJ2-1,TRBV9,CASSVGSANSYNEQFF